Here is one T cell receptor (beta chain) with its context. TCRdb re-called the 5' RACE reads through MiXCR, storing one row per CDR3 protein. Of some 500,000 distinct CDR3 sequences listed, more than 9% were seen once; the top ten hold 2.5% to 3%. The data derive from a study of identical twins. The ends lost 2 bases at V and 7 bases at J; junction bases unmatched: 3. Germline V gene lookup returns CDR1 SGHVS and CDR2 FNYEAQ. This CDR3 has 14 amino acids. Another study also made use of these data, one on yellow fever vaccine responses in identical twins.

V gene TRBV7-6 combines with J gene TRBJ2-1; 9 bases align to TRBD2. Sequencing input: PBMCs. This sequence was found in a woman between 18 and 29 years old in good health. CDR3 sequence: CASSLSSGMNEQFF. The CDR3 DNA reads as TGTGCCAGCAGCTTATCTAGCGGGATGAATGAGCAGTTCTTC.